This TCR beta chain stems from a study of OX40 agonist ivuxolimab in advanced cancers. Study details: Ivuxolimab, which is an agonistic anti-OX40 (CD134) antibody, was administered to the patients. Dose-escalation patients were diagnosed with hepatocellular carcinoma, melanoma, renal cell cancer or head and neck cancer.

Blood was sampled at baseline, cycle 4 day 1, and cycle 7 day 1. This table comes from immunoSEQ multiplex PCR, and its TCRdb copy is limited to in-frame clones, with some not included. The sample contains about 76,000 clones, about 88% of which appear only once. This specimen consisted of CD4+ or CD8+ T cells sorted from blood, obtained in a trial of the OX40 agonist ivuxolimab. The sequence was collected from an adult with an advanced solid tumor such as melanoma, head and neck, liver or kidney cancer.

CDR3 loop: CASSLGGQSRYGYTF. The CDR3 nucleotides read TGCGCCAGCAGCCTGGGGGGACAGTCACGGTATGGCTACACCTTC. This rearrangement joins TRBV5-1 to TRBJ1-2, with 7 nucleotides matching TRBD1. Germline V gene sequence: CDR1 SGHRS, CDR2 YFSETQ. The CDR3 is 15 residues long. V gave up 4 bases and J gave up 5 bases; unmatched junction bases: 11.